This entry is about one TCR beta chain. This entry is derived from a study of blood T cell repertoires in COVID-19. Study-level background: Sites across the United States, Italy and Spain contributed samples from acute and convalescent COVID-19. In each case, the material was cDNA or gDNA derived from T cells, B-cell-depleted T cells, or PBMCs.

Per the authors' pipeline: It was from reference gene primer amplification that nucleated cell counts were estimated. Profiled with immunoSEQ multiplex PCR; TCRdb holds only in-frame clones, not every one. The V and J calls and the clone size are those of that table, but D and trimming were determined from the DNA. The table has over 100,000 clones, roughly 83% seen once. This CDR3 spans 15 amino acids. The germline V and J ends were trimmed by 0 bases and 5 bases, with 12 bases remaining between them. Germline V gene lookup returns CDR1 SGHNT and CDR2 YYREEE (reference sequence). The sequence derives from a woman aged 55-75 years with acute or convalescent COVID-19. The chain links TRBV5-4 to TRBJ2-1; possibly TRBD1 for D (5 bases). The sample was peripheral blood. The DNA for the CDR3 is TGTGCCAGCAGCTTGGCAGGGCAATTGGACAATGAGCAGTTCTTC. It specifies CASSLAGQLDNEQFF.